This T cell receptor beta chain was retrieved from a study of T cell repertoires in cytomegalovirus infection. Study context: Recently identified HLA-C-restricted and well-studied HLA-B-restricted CMV epitopes were used. Public TCR beta signatures provided an indication of both CMV infection and a matching HLA type. Broader study findings: CMV carriers having the relevant HLA were flagged by cumulative public TCR beta family frequency. The study found HLA-C-restricted CMV-specific TCR beta clonotypes dominating the ex vivo response.

TCRdb redid the calling of the reads with MiXCR, one entry per CDR3 protein. This repertoire shows just over 450,000 distinct CDR3 sequences, more than 40% found once; its top ten account for about 39%. This CDR3 has 16 amino acids. Germline lookup yields CDR1 MNHEY and CDR2 SVGEGT. After removal of 3 bases from V and 6 bases from J, the junction contained 10 bases not matched to a gene. With respect to this clonotype: Its antigen is not known.

The clonotype originates from a human donor in good health (CMV status not recorded). Some clones in this sample may be carry-over from other donors' samples. This chain uses TRBV6-2 or TRBV6-3 with TRBJ2-1; 8 nucleotides agree with TRBD2. This specimen consisted of cultured PBMCs, obtained from culture after CMV antigen stimulation. CDR3 bases: TGTGCCAGCAGTTATATCGAAGGACTAGCCCCCAATGAGCAGTTCTTC. This codes for CASSYIEGLAPNEQFF.